There are a few counts of the clone carrying this T cell receptor beta chain. This entry belongs to a study of T-cell memory formation after mild COVID-19. 5'RACE primed from the constant segment yielded TCR alpha and TCR beta cDNA libraries bearing sample barcodes and UMIs. MiXCR was run by TCRdb on the 5' RACE reads, yielding one entry per CDR3 protein. Among just under 350,000 distinct CDR3 sequences listed, 13% were seen once. The V gene's germline CDR1 is DFQATT and CDR2 SNEGSKA (reference sequence). The CDR3 is 13 residues long. The ends were cut back, 4 bases at V and 4 bases at J, with 14 bases in the middle.

The specimen sequenced was PBMCs or a T cell subset sorted from them (not recorded which). The sequence was obtained from a man younger than 35 who had mild COVID-19 (a few samples of this study predate the infection). Cell type and time point are not known. The chain employs TRBV20-1 and TRBJ2-7, with D tentatively TRBD2 (7 bases). CDR3 amino acids: CSAIQGGGYEQYF. CDR3 DNA: TGCAGTGCTATACAGGGAGGGGGTTACGAGCAGTACTTC.